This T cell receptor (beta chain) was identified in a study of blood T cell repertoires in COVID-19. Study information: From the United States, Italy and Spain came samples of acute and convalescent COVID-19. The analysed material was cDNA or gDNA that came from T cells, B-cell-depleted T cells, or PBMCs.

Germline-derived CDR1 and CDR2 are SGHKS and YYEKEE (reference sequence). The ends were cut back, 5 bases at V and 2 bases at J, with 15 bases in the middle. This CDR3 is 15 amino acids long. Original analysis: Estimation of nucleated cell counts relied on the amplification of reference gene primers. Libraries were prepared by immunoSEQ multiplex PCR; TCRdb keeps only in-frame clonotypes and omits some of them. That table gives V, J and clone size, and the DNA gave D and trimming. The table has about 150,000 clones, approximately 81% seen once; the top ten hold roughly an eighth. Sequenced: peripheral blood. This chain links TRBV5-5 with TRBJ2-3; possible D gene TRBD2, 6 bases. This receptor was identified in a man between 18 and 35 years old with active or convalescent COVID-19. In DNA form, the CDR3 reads TGTGCCAGCAGTTTCGGCGGGGCGTTCACAGATACGCAGTATTTT. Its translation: CASSFGGAFTDTQYF.